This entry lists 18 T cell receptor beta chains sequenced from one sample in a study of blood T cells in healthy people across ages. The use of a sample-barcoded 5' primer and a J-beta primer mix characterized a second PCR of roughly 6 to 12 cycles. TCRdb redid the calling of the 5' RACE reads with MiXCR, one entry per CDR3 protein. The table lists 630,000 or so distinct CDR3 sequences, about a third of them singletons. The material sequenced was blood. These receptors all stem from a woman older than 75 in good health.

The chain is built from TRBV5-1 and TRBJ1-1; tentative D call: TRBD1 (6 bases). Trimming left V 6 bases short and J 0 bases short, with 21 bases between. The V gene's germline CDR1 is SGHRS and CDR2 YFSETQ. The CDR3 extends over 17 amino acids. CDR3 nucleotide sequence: TGCGCCAGCAAATCAGGGGCGCCGACCCTTATGAACACTGAAGCTTTCTTT. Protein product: CASKSGAPTLMNTEAFF.

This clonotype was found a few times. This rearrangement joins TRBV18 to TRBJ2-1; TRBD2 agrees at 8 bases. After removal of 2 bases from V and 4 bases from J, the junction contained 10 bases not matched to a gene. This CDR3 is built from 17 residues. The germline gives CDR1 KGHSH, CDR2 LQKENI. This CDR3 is CASSPSVAGIAYNEQFF. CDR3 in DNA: TGTGCCAGCTCACCATCGGTAGCGGGGATCGCTTACAATGAGCAGTTCTTC.

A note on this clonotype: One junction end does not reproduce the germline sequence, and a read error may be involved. CDR3 nucleotide sequence: TGTACCAGCACCCTGGGGAACACCGGGGAGCTGTTTTTT. It codes for CTSTLGNTGELFF. The chain recombines TRBV27 with TRBJ2-2, with D hard to call. Germline loops: CDR1 MNHEY, CDR2 SMNVEV (reference sequence). CDR3 length equals 13 residues.

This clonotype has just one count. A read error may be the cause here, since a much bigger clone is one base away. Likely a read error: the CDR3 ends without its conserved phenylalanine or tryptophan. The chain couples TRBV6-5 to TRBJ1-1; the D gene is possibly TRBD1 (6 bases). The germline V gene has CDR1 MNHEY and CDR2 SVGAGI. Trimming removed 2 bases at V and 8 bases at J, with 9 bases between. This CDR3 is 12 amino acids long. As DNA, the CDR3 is TGTGCCAGCAGTTACAGGGGGGGAGAAGCTTTCGTT. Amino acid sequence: CASSYRGGEAFV.

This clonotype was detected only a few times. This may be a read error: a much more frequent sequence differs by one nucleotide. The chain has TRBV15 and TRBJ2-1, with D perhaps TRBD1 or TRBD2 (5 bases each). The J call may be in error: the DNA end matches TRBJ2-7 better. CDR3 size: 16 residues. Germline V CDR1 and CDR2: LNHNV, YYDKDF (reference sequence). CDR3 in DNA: TGTGCCACCAGCAGAGCACGGGACGGGATTTACAATGAGCAGTACTTC. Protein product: CATSRARDGIYNEQYF.

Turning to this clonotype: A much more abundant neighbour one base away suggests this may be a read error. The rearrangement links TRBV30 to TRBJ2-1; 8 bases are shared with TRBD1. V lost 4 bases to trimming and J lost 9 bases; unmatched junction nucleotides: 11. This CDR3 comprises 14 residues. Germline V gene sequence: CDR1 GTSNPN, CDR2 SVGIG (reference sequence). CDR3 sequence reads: CAWNSDRGSGEQFF. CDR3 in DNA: TGTGCCTGGAATTCAGACAGGGGCTCCGGTGAGCAGTTCTTC. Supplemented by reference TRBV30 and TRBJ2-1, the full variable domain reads SQTIHQWPATLVQPVGSPLSLECTVEGTSNPNLYWYRQAAGRGLQLLFYSVGIGQISSEVPQNLSASRPQDRQFILSSKKLLLSDSGFYLCAWNSDRGSGEQFFGPGTRLTVL.

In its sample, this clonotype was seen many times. DNA of the CDR3: TGCAGTGCTAGAGATCAGGGACAGGGTCCCTACAATGAGCAGTTCTTC. It yields the protein CSARDQGQGPYNEQFF. V gene TRBV20-1 combines with J gene TRBJ2-1; 9 positions agree with TRBD1. The ends lost 0 bases at V and 2 bases at J; junction bases unmatched: 5. This CDR3 has 16 residues. CDR1 and CDR2 from the germline V gene are DFQATT and SNEGSKA (reference sequence).

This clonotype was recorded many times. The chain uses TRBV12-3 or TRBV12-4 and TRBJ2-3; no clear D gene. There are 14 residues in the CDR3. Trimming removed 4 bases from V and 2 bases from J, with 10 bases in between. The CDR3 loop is CASSSPEDTDTQYF. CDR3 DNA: TGTGCCAGCAGTTCGCCAGAAGACACAGATACGCAGTATTTT.

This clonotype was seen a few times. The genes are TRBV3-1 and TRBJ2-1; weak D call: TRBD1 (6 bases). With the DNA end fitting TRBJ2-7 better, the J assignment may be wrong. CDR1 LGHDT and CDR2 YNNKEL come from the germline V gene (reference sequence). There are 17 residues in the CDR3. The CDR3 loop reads CASSLGSPGQYYNEQYF. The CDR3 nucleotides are TGTGCCAGCAGCCTCGGTTCACCCGGACAGTACTACAATGAGCAGTACTTC.

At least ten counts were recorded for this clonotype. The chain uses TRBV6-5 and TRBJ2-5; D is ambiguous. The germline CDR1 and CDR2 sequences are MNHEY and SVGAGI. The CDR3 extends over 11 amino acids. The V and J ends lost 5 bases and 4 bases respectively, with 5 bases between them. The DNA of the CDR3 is TGTGCCAGCAGTGTCTCAGAGACCCAGTACTTC. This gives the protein CASSVSETQYF.

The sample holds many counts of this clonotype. The CDR3 sequence is CASSEGLTYEQYF. The DNA for the CDR3 is TGTGCCAGCAGTGAGGGACTCACCTACGAGCAGTACTTC. The gene calls are TRBV2 and TRBJ2-7, with D possibly being TRBD2 (6 bases). The V and J ends lost 3 bases and 2 bases respectively, with 8 bases between them. The length of the CDR3 is 13 residues. Per the germline V gene, CDR1 is SNHLY and CDR2 is FYNNEI. Full variable domain (remainder filled in from reference TRBV2 and TRBJ2-7): EPEVTQTPSHQVTQMGQEVILRCVPISNHLYFYWYRQILGQKVEFLVSFYNNEISEKSEIFDDQFSVERPDGSNFTLKIRSTKLEDSAMYFCASSEGLTYEQYFGPGTRLTVT.

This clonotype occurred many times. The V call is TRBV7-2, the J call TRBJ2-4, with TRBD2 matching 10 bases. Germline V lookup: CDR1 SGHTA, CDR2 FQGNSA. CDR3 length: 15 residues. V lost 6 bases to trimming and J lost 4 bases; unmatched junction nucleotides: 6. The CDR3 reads CASSRAGGLKNIQYF. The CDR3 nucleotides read TGTGCCAGCAGTCGAGCGGGGGGGCTTAAAAACATTCAGTACTTC. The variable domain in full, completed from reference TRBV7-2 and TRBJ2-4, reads GAGVSQSPSNKVTEKGKDVELRCDPISGHTALYWYRQSLGQGLEFLIYFQGNSAPDKSGLPSDRFSAERTGGSVSTLTIQRTQQEDSAVYLCASSRAGGLKNIQYFGAGTRLSVL.

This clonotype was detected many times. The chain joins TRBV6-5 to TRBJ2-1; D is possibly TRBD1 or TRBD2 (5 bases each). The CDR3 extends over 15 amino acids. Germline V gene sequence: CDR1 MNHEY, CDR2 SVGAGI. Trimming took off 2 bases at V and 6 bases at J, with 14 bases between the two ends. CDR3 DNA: TGTGCCAGCAGTTACCGGGACCCGAGCGGCAATGAGCAGTTCTTC. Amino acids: CASSYRDPSGNEQFF.

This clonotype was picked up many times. The DNA for the CDR3 is TGCAGTGGGGGGACTAGCGGGCGTTCCTACGAGCAGTACTTC. Its translation is CSGGTSGRSYEQYF. The chain has TRBV20-1 and TRBJ2-7; 12 bases fit TRBD2. Germline V CDR1 and CDR2: DFQATT, SNEGSKA (reference sequence). Trimming took 7 bases from V and 1 from J; bases not matched to a gene: 5. The length of the CDR3 is 14 residues.

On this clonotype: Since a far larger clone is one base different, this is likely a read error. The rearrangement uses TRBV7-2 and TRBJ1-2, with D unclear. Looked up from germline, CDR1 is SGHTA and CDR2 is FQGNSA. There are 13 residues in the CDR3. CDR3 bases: TGTGCCAGCAGCCTACAGTCTAACTATGACTACACCTTC. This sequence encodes CASSLQSNYDYTF. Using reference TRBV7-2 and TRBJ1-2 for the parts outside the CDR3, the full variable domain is GAGVSQSPSNKVTEKGKDVELRCDPISGHTALYWYRQSLGQGLEFLIYFQGNSAPDKSGLPSDRFSAERTGGSVSTLTIQRTQQEDSAVYLCASSLQSNYDYTFGSGTRLTVV.

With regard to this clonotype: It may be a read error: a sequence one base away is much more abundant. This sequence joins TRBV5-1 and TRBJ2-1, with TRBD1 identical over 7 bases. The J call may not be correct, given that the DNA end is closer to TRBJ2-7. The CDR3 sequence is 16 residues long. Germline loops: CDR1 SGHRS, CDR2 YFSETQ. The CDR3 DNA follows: TGCGCCAGCAGCTTGCCGGGACAGAGCTCCTACAATGAGCAGTACTTC. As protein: CASSLPGQSSYNEQYF.

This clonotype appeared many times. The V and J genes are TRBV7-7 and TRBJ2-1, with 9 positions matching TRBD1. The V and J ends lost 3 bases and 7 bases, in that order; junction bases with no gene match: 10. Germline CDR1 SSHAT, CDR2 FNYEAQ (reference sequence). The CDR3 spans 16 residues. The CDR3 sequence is CASSLTGTGTWNEQFF. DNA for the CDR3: TGTGCCAGCAGCTTGACCGGGACAGGGACTTGGAATGAGCAGTTCTTC.

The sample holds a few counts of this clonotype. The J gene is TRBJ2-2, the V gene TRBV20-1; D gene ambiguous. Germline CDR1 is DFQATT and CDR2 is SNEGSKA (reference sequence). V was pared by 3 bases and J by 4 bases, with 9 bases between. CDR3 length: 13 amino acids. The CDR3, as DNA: TGCAGTGCTAGTCATAGTCCCACCGGGGAGCTGTTTTTT. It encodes CSASHSPTGELFF.